This T cell receptor beta chain was sequenced in a study of a mutant IDH1 vaccine in newly diagnosed glioma. Study information: Former treatment meant radiotherapy, temozolomide, or both; the majority had gotten both. Whole-study findings and limits: Pseudoprogression appeared unlinked to shifts in leading peripheral T cell clonotypes.

The method was immunoSEQ multiplex PCR; TCRdb's version includes in-frame clones alone and lacks a portion of them. This sample has about 54,000 clones, with 70% to 90% found just once. Time point defined: week 5, during vaccination. Doses of 300 ug of mutant IDH1 20-mer peptide were given with topical imiquimod. In the case of this clone: As yet, its antigen is unknown.

The V and J ends lost 2 bases and 5 bases respectively, with 12 bases between them. This CDR3 comprises 14 residues. The germline V gene encodes CDR1 MNHEY and CDR2 SVGAGI. This clonotype was sampled from a man aged 25 to 40 with glioma. The sample here was PBMCs, taken from a glioma patient whose treatment included an IDH1 peptide vaccine. The V and J genes are TRBV6-5 and TRBJ1-1; D is unclear. CDR3 region: CASSYVALGTEAFF. The CDR3 DNA is TGTGCCAGCAGTTACGTGGCTTTGGGAACTGAAGCTTTCTTT.